The present T cell receptor beta chain was sequenced within a study of T-cell reconstitution after alpha-beta-depleted transplantation in children. Unique molecular identifiers were used in preparing the TCRbeta library. Via MiXCR, TCRdb re-called the PCR reads, giving one row per CDR3 protein. The data hold 750,000 to 950,000 distinct CDR3 sequences, with about 15% observed a single time. Findings and limits, study-wide: From surviving recipient T cells and thymic progenitors came the high day-60 TCRbeta diversity observed in some patients. A year post-transplant, T-cell counts and diversity derived mostly from newly produced T cells.

Germline V gene sequence: CDR1 DFQATT, CDR2 SNEGSKA (reference sequence). The germline V and J ends were trimmed by 1 base and 6 bases, with 15 bases remaining between them. The CDR3 consists of 15 residues. As for this clonotype: The antigen remains undetermined.

The sequencing used PBMCs, mostly from graft donor cells, collected 360 days after TCRalphabeta/CD19-depleted stem cell transplant. This rearrangement joins TRBV20-1 to TRBJ2-2; D assignment may be TRBD1 or TRBD2 (5 bases each). The clonotype was recovered from a male patient aged 10 to 17 who had a stem cell transplant for acute lymphoblastic leukemia, so the T cells may come from the graft donor. The CDR3 here is CSARGDGAGAGELFF. CDR3 in DNA: TGCAGTGCTAGAGGGGACGGGGCAGGTGCCGGGGAGCTGTTTTTT.